The entry that follows covers one T cell receptor beta chain sequence. This CDR3 has 12 amino acids. Looked up from germline, CDR1 is ENHRY and CDR2 is SYGVKD. V lost 4 bases to trimming and J lost 4 bases, with 5 bases between them. One entry per CDR3 protein results from TCRdb running MiXCR on the 5' RACE reads. There are some 240,000 distinct CDR3 sequences in the sample; roughly a tenth occur only once, and less than 12% lies in the top ten. The sample originates from a study of identical twins. The sequenced sample consisted of memory T cells sorted from blood. The TCR was taken from a man in his fifties or sixties in good health. The chain employs TRBV10-3 and TRBJ1-5, with no clear D. The DNA for the CDR3 is TGTGCCATCAGTGGAGGGAATCAGCCCCAGCATTTT. This translates into CAISGGNQPQHF.